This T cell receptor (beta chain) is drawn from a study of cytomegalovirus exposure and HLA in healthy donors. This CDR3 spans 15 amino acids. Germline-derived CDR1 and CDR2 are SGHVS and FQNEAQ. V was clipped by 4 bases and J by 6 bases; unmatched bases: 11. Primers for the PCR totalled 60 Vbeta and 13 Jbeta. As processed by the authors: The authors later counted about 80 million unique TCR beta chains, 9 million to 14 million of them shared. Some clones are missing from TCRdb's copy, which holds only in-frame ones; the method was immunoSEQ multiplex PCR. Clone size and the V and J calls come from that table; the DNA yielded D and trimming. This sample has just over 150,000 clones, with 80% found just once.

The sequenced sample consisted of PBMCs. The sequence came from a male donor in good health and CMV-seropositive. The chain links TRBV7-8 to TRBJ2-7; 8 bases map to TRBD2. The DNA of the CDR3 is TGTGCCAGCAGCTATAGGGGCGCCAGCGGGGGCGAGCAGTACTTC. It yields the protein CASSYRGASGGEQYF.